This entry features one T cell receptor (beta chain) sequence. Antigen specificity is unknown. The investigators amplified TCR beta CDR3 regions from RNA transcripts. The HTBI primer set served for first-round RT-PCR of the TCR CDR3. TCRdb processed the multiplex PCR reads anew with MiXCR; each CDR3 protein has one entry. The sample has some 200,000 distinct CDR3 sequences, roughly 17% seen once. These data are taken from a study of T cells in Graves' hyperthyroidism and ophthalmopathy. Patients aged 18 to 65 had newly diagnosed hyperthyroidism of under 2 months' duration. The CDR3 has 13 residues. After removal of 7 bases from V and 3 bases from J, the junction contained 5 bases not matched to a gene. Germline V lookup: CDR1 MDHEN, CDR2 SYDVKM. Study observations and caveats: Also found in blood were most expanded thyroid clonotypes above 0.001. Ophthalmopathy was identified by the model a median around 6.3 months ahead of onset.

The genes are TRBV28 and TRBJ2-7; TRBD2 matches at 8 bases. The sequence was collected from a middle-aged man with Graves' hyperthyroidism. Specimen: blood. The CDR3 loop reads CASTPGLGYEQYF. For the CDR3, the DNA is TGTGCCAGCACCCCGGGACTAGGCTACGAGCAGTACTTC.